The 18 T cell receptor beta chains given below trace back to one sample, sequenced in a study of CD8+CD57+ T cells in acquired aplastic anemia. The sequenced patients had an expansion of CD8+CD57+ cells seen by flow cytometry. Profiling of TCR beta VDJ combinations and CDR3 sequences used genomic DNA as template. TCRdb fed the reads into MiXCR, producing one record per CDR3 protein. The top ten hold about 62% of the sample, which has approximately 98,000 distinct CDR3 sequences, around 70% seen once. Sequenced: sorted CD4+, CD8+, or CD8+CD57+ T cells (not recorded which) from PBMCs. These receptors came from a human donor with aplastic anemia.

CDR3 region: CASSEIGTHMNTEAFF. DNA for the CDR3: TGTGCCAGCAGTGAAATAGGGACACACATGAACACTGAAGCTTTCTTT. The chain carries TRBV2 and TRBJ1-1, with a possible D match to TRBD1 (6 bases). The CDR3 has 16 residues. V lost 2 bases and J 0 bases, leaving 13 bases between the germline ends. CDR1 SNHLY and CDR2 FYNNEI come from the germline V gene. The whole variable domain, remainder taken from reference TRBV2 and TRBJ1-1, is EPEVTQTPSHQVTQMGQEVILRCVPISNHLYFYWYRQILGQKVEFLVSFYNNEISEKSEIFDDQFSVERPDGSNFTLKIRSTKLEDSAMYFCASSEIGTHMNTEAFFGQGTRLTVV.

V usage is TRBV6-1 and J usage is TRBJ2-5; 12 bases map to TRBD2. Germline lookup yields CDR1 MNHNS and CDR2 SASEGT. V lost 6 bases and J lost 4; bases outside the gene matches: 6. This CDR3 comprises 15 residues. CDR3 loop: CASSPSGGAGETQYF. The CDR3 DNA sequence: TGTGCCAGCAGCCCTAGCGGGGGGGCCGGAGAGACCCAGTACTTC.

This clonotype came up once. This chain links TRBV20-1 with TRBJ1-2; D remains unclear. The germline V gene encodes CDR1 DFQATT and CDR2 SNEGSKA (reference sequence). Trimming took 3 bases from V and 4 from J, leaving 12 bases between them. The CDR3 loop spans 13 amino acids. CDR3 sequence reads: CSASGGSGYGYTF. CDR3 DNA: TGCAGTGCTAGCGGAGGGTCGGGCTATGGCTACACCTTC.

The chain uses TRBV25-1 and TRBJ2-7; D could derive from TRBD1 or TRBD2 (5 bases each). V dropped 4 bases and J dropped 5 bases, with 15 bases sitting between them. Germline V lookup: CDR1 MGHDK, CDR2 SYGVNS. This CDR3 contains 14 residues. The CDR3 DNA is TGTGCCAGCAGTGGAAAAATTTGGGACCACGAGCAGTACTTC. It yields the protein CASSGKIWDHEQYF.

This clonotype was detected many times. CDR3 coding DNA: TGTGCCAGCAGCTTAGGGCCCGACAGGTATAGCACAGATACGCAGTATTTT. It encodes CASSLGPDRYSTDTQYF. The chain employs TRBV13 and TRBJ2-3, with D tentatively TRBD1 (6 bases). Germline CDR1 PRHDT, CDR2 FYEKMQ (reference sequence). The CDR3 consists of 17 residues. V was pared by 0 bases and J by 0 bases, with 13 bases between. The full variable domain, with the rest looked up from reference TRBV13 and TRBJ2-3, is AAGVIQSPRHLIKEKRETATLKCYPIPRHDTVYWYQQGPGQDPQFLISFYEKMQSDKGSIPDRFSAQQFSDYHSELNMSSLELGDSALYFCASSLGPDRYSTDTQYFGPGTRLTVL.

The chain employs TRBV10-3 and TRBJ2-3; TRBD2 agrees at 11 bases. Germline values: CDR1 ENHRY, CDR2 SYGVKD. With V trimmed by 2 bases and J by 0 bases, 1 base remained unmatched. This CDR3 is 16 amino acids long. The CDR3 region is CAISEASGGSTDTQYF. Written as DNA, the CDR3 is TGTGCCATCAGTGAGGCTAGCGGGGGGAGCACAGATACGCAGTATTTT.

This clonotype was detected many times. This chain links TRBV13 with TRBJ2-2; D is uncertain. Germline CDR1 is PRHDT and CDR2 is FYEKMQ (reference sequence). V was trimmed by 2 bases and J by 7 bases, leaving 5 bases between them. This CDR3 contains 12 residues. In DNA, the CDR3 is TGTGCCAGCAGCTTACCGGGCGGGGAGCTGTTTTTT. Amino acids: CASSLPGGELFF.

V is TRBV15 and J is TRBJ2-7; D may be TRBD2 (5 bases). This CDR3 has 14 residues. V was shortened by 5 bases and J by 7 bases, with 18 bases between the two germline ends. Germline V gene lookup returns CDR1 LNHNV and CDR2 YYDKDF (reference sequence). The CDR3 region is CATSWGAGSGEQYF. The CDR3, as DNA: TGTGCCACCAGCTGGGGTGCGGGCTCTGGGGAGCAGTACTTC.

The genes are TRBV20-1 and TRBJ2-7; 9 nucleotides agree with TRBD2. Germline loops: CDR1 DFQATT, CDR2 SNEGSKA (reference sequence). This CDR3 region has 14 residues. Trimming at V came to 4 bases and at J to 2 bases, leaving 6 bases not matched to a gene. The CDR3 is CSAIVAGDTYEQYF. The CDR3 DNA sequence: TGCAGTGCTATCGTAGCGGGGGACACCTACGAGCAGTACTTC.

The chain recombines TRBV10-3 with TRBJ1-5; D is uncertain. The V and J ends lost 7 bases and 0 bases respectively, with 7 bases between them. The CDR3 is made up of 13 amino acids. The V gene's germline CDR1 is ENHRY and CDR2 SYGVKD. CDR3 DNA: TGTGCCATCAACGGTGATAGCAATCAGCCCCAGCATTTT. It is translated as CAINGDSNQPQHF.

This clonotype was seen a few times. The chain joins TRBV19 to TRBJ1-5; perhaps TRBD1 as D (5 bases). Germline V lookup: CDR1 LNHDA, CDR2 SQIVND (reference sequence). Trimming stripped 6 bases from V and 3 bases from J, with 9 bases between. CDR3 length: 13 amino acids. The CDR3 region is CASSQGLNQPQHF. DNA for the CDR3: TGTGCCAGTAGCCAGGGCCTCAATCAGCCCCAGCATTTT.

The CDR3 loop reads CASSDRESYGYTF. The CDR3 DNA reads TGTGCCAGCAGCGACAGGGAGAGCTATGGCTACACCTTC. V usage is TRBV25-1 and J usage is TRBJ1-2; TRBD1 matches at 7 bases. V lost 6 bases to trimming and J lost 4 bases; unmatched junction nucleotides: 5. Germline V CDR1 and CDR2: MGHDK, SYGVNS. CDR3 length equals 13 residues.

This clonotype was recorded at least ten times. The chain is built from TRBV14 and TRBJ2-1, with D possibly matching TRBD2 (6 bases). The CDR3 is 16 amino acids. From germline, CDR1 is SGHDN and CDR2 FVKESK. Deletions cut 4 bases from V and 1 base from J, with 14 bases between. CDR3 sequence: CASSPLSGESYNEQFF. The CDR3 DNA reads TGTGCCAGCAGCCCCCTCTCGGGGGAATCCTACAATGAGCAGTTCTTC.

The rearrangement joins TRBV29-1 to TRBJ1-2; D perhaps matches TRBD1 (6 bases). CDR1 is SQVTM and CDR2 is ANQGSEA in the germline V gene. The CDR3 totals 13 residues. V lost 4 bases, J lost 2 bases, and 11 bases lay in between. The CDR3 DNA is TGCAGCGTTGTGGGGCAGGGGAACTATGGCTACACCTTC. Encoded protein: CSVVGQGNYGYTF.

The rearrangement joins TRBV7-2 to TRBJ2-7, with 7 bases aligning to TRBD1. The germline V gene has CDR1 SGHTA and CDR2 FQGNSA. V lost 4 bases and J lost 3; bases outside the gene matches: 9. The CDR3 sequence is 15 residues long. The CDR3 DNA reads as TGTGCCAGCAGCTCCTGGACAGGAGGACGCTACGAGCAGTACTTC. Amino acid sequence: CASSSWTGGRYEQYF.

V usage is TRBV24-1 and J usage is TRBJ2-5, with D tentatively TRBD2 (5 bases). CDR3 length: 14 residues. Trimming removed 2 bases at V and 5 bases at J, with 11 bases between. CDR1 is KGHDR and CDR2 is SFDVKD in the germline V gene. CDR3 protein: CATSDWGWEETQYF. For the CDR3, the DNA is TGTGCCACCAGTGATTGGGGTTGGGAGGAGACCCAGTACTTC.

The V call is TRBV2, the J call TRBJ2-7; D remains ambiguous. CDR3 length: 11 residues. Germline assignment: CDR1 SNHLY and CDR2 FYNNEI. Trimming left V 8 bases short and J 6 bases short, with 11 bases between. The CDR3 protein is CASRIVGEQYF. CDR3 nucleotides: TGTGCCAGCCGGATAGTCGGCGAGCAGTACTTC.

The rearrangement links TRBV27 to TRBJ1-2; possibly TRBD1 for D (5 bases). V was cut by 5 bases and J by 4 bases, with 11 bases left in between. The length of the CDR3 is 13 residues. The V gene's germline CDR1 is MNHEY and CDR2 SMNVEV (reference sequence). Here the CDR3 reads CASSVGGIYGYTF. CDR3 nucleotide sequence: TGTGCCAGCAGTGTCGGGGGAATCTATGGCTACACCTTC.